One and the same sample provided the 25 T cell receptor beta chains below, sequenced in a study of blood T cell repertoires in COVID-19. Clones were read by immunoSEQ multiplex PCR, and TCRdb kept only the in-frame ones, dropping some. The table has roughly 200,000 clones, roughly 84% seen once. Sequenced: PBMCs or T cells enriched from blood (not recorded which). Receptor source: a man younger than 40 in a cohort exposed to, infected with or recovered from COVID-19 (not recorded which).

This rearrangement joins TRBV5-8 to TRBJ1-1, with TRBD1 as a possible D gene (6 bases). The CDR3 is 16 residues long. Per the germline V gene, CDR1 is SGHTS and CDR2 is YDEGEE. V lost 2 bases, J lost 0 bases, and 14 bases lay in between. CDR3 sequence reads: CASSFLGGVMNTEAFF. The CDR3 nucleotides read TGTGCCAGCAGCTTTTTAGGGGGGGTGATGAACACTGAAGCTTTCTTT.

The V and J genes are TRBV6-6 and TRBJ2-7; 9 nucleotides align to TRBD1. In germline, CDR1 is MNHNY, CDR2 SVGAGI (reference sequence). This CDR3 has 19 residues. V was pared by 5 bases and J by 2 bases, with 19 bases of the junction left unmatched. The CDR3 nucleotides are TGTGCCAGCAGTCTACTAACGGGACAGGGTACTACATTTGCCTACGAGCAGTACTTC. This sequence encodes CASSLLTGQGTTFAYEQYF.

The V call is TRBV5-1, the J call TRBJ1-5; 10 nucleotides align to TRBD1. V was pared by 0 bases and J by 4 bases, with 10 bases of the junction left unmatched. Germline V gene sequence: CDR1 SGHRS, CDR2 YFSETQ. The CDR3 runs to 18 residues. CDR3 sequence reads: CASSLAPTGTGVNQPQHF. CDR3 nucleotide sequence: TGCGCCAGCAGCTTGGCCCCAACCGGGACAGGGGTAAATCAGCCCCAGCATTTT.

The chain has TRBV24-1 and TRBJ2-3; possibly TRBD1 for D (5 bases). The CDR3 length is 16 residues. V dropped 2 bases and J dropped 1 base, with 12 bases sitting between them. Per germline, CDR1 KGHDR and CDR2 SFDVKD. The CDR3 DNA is TGTGCCACCAGTGATTCCCCACAACAGGGCACAGATACGCAGTATTTT. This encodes CATSDSPQQGTDTQYF.

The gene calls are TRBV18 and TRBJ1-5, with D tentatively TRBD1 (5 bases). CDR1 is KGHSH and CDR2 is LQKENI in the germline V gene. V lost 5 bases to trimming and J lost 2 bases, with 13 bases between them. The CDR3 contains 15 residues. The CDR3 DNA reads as TGTGCCAGCTCAGGGGACGGGGGAGGCAATCAGCCCCAGCATTTT. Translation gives CASSGDGGGNQPQHF.

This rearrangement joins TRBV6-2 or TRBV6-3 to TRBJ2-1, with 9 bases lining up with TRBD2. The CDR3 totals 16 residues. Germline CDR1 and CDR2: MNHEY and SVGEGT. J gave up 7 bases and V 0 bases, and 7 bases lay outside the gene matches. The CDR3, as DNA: TGTGCCAGCAGTTACTCGGTGCGCGGGAGGGCGAATGAGCAGTTCTTC. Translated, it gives CASSYSVRGRANEQFF.

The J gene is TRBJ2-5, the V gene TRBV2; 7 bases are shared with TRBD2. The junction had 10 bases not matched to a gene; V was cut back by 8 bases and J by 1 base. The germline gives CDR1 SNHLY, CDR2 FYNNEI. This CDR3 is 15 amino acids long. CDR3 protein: CASFFAGATQETQYF. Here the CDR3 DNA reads TGTGCCAGCTTCTTTGCGGGAGCTACCCAAGAGACCCAGTACTTC.

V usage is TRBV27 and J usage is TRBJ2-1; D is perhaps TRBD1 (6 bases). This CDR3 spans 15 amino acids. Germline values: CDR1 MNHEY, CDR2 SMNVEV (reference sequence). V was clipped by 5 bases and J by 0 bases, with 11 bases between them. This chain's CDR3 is CASSLQGFSYNEQFF. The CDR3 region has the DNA TGTGCCAGCAGTCTACAGGGTTTCTCCTACAATGAGCAGTTCTTC.

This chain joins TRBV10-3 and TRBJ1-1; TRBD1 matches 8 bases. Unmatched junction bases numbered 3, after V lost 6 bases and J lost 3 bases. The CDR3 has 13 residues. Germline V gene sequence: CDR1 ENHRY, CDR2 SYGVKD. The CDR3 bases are TGTGCCATCAGCCCGACAGGGGACACTGAAGCTTTCTTT. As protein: CAISPTGDTEAFF.

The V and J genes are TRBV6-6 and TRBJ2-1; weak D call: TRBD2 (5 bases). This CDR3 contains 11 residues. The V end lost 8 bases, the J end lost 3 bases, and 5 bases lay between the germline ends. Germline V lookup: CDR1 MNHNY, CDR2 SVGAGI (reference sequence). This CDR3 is CASEGYNEQFF. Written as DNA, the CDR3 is TGTGCCAGCGAGGGCTACAATGAGCAGTTCTTC.

The CDR3 loop is CATSASPRTTNYGYTF. The CDR3 nucleotides are TGTGCCACCAGTGCTTCCCCCCGGACTACTAACTATGGCTACACCTTC. This chain uses TRBV24-1 with TRBJ1-2; no reliable D call. The CDR3 covers 16 residues. Trimming cost V 5 bases and J 0 bases, with 15 bases left between them. Germline CDR1 KGHDR, CDR2 SFDVKD.

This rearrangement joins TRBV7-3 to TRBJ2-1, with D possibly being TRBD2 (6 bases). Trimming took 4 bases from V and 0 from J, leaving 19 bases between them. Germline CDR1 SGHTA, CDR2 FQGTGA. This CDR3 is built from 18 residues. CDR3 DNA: TGTGCCAGCAGCTCCTCGGCGGGGCTGGACACCTCCTACAATGAGCAGTTCTTC. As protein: CASSSSAGLDTSYNEQFF.

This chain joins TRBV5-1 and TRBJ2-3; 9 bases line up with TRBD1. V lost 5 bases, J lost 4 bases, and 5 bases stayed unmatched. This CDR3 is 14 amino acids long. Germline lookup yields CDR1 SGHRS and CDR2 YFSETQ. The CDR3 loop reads CASRWTGESDTQYF. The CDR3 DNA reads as TGCGCCAGCAGGTGGACAGGGGAGTCAGATACGCAGTATTTT.

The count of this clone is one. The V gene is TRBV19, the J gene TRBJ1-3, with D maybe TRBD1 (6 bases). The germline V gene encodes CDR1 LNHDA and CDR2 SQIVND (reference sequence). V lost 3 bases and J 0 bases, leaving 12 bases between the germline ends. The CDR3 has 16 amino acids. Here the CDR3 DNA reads TGTGCCAGTAGTATTCGCCAGGACAGCTCTGGAAACACCATATATTTT. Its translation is CASSIRQDSSGNTIYF.

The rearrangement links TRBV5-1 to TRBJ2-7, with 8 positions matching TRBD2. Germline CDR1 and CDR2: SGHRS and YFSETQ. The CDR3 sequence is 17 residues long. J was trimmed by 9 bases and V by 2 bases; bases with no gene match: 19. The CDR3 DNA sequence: TGCGCCAGCAGCTTACAACCTAGCGGGTCTATCCTGGCACGGCAGTACTTC. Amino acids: CASSLQPSGSILARQYF.

The CDR3 is CASSNRAQGAKNIQYF. DNA of the CDR3: TGTGCCAGCAGCAACCGGGCCCAGGGGGCCAAAAACATTCAGTACTTC. The chain uses TRBV7-8 and TRBJ2-4; tentatively, D is TRBD1 (6 bases). The CDR3 covers 16 residues. Between the trimmed V and J ends, which lost 5 bases and 1 base, there was a span of 15 bases. Germline assignment: CDR1 SGHVS and CDR2 FQNEAQ.

In nucleotides, the CDR3 is TGTGCCAGCAGGCCCAGGGTGACAGAGACCCAGTACTTC. Translated: CASRPRVTETQYF. The chain combines TRBV7-9 with TRBJ2-5; D may be TRBD1 (5 bases). With 6 bases removed from V and 4 bases from J, the gap between germline ends came to 12 bases. Germline V lookup: CDR1 SEHNR, CDR2 FQNEAQ (reference sequence). The CDR3 is 13 residues long. The whole variable domain, remainder taken from reference TRBV7-9 and TRBJ2-5, is DTGVSQNPRHKITKRGQNVTFRCDPISEHNRLYWYRQTLGQGPEFLTYFQNEAQLEKSRLLSDRFSAERPKGSFSTLEIQRTEQGDSAMYLCASRPRVTETQYFGPGTRLLVL.

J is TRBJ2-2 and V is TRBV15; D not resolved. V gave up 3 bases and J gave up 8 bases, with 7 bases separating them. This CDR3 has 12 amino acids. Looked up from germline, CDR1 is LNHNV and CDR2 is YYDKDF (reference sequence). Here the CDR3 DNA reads TGTGCCACCAGCAGCCTCGGGGGGGAGCTGTTTTTT. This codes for CATSSLGGELFF.

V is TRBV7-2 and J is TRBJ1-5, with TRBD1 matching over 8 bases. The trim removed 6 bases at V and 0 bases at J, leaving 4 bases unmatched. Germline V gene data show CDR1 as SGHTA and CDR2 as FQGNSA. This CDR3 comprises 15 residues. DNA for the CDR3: TGTGCCAGCAGAGCCGGACAGGGTAGCAATCAGCCCCAGCATTTT. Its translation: CASRAGQGSNQPQHF.

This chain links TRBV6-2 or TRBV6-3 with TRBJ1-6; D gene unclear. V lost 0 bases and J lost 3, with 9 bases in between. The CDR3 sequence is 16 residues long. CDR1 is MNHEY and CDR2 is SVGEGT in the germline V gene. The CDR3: CASSYSTGSYNSPLHF. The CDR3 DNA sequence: TGTGCCAGCAGTTACTCGACGGGGAGCTATAATTCACCCCTCCACTTT.

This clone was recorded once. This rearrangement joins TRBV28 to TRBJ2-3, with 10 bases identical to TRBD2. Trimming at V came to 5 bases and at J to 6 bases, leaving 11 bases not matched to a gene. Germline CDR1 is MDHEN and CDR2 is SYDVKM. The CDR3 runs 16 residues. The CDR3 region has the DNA TGTGCCAGCAGTCCACACAGTAGCGGGAGGATGGATACGCAGTATTTT. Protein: CASSPHSSGRMDTQYF. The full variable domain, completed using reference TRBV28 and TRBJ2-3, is DVKVTQSSRYLVKRTGEKVFLECVQDMDHENMFWYRQDPGLGLRLIYFSYDVKMKEKGDIPEGYSVSREKKERFSLILESASTNQTSMYLCASSPHSSGRMDTQYFGPGTRLTVL.

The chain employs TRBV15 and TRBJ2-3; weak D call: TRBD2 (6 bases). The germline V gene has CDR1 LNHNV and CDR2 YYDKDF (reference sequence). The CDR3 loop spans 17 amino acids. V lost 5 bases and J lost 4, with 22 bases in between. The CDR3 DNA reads TGTGCCACCAGCCGTCCCCCGGGACCCGGGGGATCAGATACGCAGTATTTT. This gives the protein CATSRPPGPGGSDTQYF.

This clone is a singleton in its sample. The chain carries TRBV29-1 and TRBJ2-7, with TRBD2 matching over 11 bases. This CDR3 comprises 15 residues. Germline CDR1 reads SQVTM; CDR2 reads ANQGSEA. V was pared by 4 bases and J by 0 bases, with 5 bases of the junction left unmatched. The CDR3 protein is CSVAPGLAASYEQYF. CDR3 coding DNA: TGCAGCGTTGCACCGGGACTAGCGGCCTCCTACGAGCAGTACTTC.

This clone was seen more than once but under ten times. CDR3 loop: CASKPEGLNPYGYTF. The CDR3 nucleotides read TGTGCCAGTAAACCAGAGGGACTTAATCCCTATGGCTACACCTTC. The V call is TRBV19, the J call TRBJ1-2; tentative D call: TRBD1 (5 bases). This CDR3 is built from 15 residues. Germline CDR1 reads LNHDA; CDR2 reads SQIVND (reference sequence). Trimming took off 7 bases at V and 4 bases at J, with 19 bases between the two ends. The variable domain in full, with the rest retrieved from reference TRBV19 and TRBJ1-2, is DGGITQSPKYLFRKEGQNVTLSCEQNLNHDAMYWYRQDPGQGLRLIYYSQIVNDFQKGDIAEGYSVSREKKESFPLTVTSAQKNPTAFYLCASKPEGLNPYGYTFGSGTRLTVV.

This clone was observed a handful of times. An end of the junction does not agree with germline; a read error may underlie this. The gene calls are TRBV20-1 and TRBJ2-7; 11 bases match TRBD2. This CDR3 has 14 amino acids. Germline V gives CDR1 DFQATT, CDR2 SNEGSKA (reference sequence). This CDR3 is CSASFGTSGSIGAF. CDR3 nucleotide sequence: TGCAGTGCTAGTTTCGGTACTAGCGGGAGCATCGGGGCCTTC.